Shown below are 6 T cell receptor beta chains from a single sample sequenced in a study of blood T cell repertoires in COVID-19. Measured with immunoSEQ multiplex PCR; TCRdb has only the in-frame clones, and not every one. The sample lists fewer than 300,000 clones; approximately 86% were seen once. Sequencing was performed on peripheral blood. These receptors all stem from a man aged 40-55 years who had recovered from COVID-19.

For the CDR3, the DNA is TGTGCCAGCACTCTAGCGGGAGGGCGTATCGGGGAGCTGTTTTTT. Translation: CASTLAGGRIGELFF. The J gene is TRBJ2-2, the V gene TRBV27, with 12 nucleotides matching TRBD2. The V gene's germline CDR1 is MNHEY and CDR2 SMNVEV (reference sequence). V lost 7 bases and J lost 7; bases outside the gene matches: 7. CDR3 length: 15 residues.

This clone has just a few counts. The chain couples TRBV4-1 to TRBJ1-6; 10 bases fit TRBD1. The CDR3 runs 16 residues. The V segment lost 5 bases and the J segment 5 bases; nucleotides outside the gene matches: 6. Looked up from germline, CDR1 is MGHRA and CDR2 is YSYEKL. CDR3 coding DNA: TGCGCCAGCAGCACCGCCGGACAGGGGGATAATTCACCCCTCCACTTT. Residues: CASSTAGQGDNSPLHF.

In its sample, this clone was seen a few times. V usage is TRBV21-1 and J usage is TRBJ2-1; the D segment call TRBD1 is taken from the table without a DNA check. TRBV21-1 is shown as a pseudogene. There are 17 residues in the CDR3. CDR3 sequence reads: CASSKAGWAITYNEQFF. The CDR3 DNA follows: TGTGCCAGCAGCAAAGCAGGCTGGGCCATCACCTACAATGAGCAGTTCTTC.

CDR3 coding DNA: TGTGCCAGCAGTTCCGGACAGCGAAACACCATATATTTT. As protein: CASSSGQRNTIYF. The chain employs TRBV6-6 and TRBJ1-3; the D gene is possibly TRBD1 (6 bases). There are 13 residues in the CDR3. The germline gives CDR1 MNHNY, CDR2 SVGAGI (reference sequence). Trimming took 4 bases from V and 5 from J, leaving 9 bases between them.

This chain links TRBV5-4 with TRBJ2-1; TRBD1 agrees at 8 bases. The CDR3 runs 14 residues. V shed 2 bases and J 4 bases; nucleotides not matched to a gene: 2. Germline values: CDR1 SGHNT, CDR2 YYREEE (reference sequence). Written as DNA, the CDR3 is TGTGCCAGCAGCTTTGACAGGGGATACAATGAGCAGTTCTTC. It is translated as CASSFDRGYNEQFF.

The chain combines TRBV2 with TRBJ1-5; 9 nucleotides match TRBD1. The CDR3 contains 14 residues. Looked up from germline, CDR1 is SNHLY and CDR2 is FYNNEI. V shed 6 bases and J 3 bases; nucleotides not matched to a gene: 3. CDR3 region: CASSHRGLNQPQHF. CDR3 DNA: TGTGCCAGCAGCCACAGGGGGCTCAATCAGCCCCAGCATTTT.